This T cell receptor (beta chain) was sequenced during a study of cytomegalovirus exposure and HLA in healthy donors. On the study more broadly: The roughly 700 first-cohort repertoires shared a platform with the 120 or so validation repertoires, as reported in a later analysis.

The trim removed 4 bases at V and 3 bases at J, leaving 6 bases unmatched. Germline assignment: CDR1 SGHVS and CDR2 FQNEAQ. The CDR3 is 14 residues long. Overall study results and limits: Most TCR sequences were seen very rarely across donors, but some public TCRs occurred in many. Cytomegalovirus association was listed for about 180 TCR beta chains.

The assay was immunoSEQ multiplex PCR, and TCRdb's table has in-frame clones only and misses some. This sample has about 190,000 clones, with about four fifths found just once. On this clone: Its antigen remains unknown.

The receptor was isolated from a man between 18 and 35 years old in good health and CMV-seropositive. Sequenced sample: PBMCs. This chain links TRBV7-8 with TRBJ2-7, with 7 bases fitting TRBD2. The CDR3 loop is CASSSGLADYEQYF. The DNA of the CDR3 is TGTGCCAGCAGCTCCGGCCTAGCGGACTACGAGCAGTACTTC.